This entry lists 29 T cell receptor beta chains sequenced from one sample in a study of long-term antiretroviral therapy in people with HIV. Running of the v3.0 immunoSEQ assay took place at survey level. Clones were read by immunoSEQ multiplex PCR, and TCRdb kept only the in-frame ones, dropping some. The table lists about 22,000 clones, about 79% of them singletons, with about 19% in the top ten. Sequenced material: unsorted PBMCs, taken 0.1 years before starting antiretroviral therapy. The origin of the receptors is a young man with HIV.

The chain uses TRBV4-1 and TRBJ1-1, with D unclear. V gave up 6 bases and J gave up 3 bases, with 14 bases separating them. The CDR3 consists of 14 residues. Germline V gives CDR1 MGHRA, CDR2 YSYEKL. CDR3 region: CASSVVPGDTEAFF. The CDR3 region has the DNA TGCGCCAGCAGTGTCGTGCCTGGGGACACTGAAGCTTTCTTT.

The V and J genes are TRBV6-5 and TRBJ2-5; 8 nucleotides line up with TRBD2. The CDR3 loop spans 15 amino acids. CDR1 and CDR2 from the germline V gene are MNHEY and SVGAGI. Unmatched junction bases numbered 11, after V lost 8 bases and J lost 3 bases. DNA for the CDR3: TGTGCCAGCGGGGACCGAGCGGGAGTAGAAGAGACCCAGTACTTC. It is translated as CASGDRAGVEETQYF.

The J gene is TRBJ2-5, the V gene TRBV14; D is perhaps TRBD2 (5 bases). CDR1 and CDR2 from the germline V gene are SGHDN and FVKESK. V was cut by 3 bases and J by 1 base, with 9 bases left in between. The CDR3 length is 14 residues. CDR3 protein: CASSQFGIQETQYF. The CDR3 nucleotides read TGTGCCAGCAGCCAGTTCGGGATCCAAGAGACCCAGTACTTC.

V gene TRBV27 combines with J gene TRBJ1-1; TRBD1 matches at 7 bases. Trimming took 2 bases from V and 6 from J; bases not matched to a gene: 6. The CDR3 loop spans 14 amino acids. From germline, CDR1 is MNHEY and CDR2 SMNVEV (reference sequence). The CDR3 DNA is TGTGCCAGCAGTTTAGCCAGGGGGGCCCCTGAAGCTTTCTTT. Its translation is CASSLARGAPEAFF.

The sample holds one count of this clone. This sequence joins TRBV7-9 and TRBJ1-4, with D unresolved. Germline assignment: CDR1 SEHNR and CDR2 FQNEAQ (reference sequence). The CDR3 sequence is 14 residues long. V was cut by 5 bases and J by 4 bases, with 11 bases left in between. The CDR3 region has the DNA TGTGCCAGCAGCCCCTCCGGAGGTAATGAAAAACTGTTTTTT. Protein sequence: CASSPSGGNEKLFF.

This clone appeared a few times. The rearrangement uses TRBV2 and TRBJ1-3, with unresolved D. The V gene lost 8 bases and the J gene lost 3 bases, with 14 bases spanning the gap. CDR3 length: 14 amino acids. Germline values: CDR1 SNHLY, CDR2 FYNNEI. The CDR3 region has the DNA TGTGCCAGCTCCCCTGCTCAGATTGGAAACACCATATATTTT. It encodes CASSPAQIGNTIYF.

V usage is TRBV5-1 and J usage is TRBJ2-7, with 14 bases lining up with TRBD2. Germline loops: CDR1 SGHRS, CDR2 YFSETQ. The CDR3 runs to 18 residues. The trim removed 4 bases at V and 2 bases at J, leaving 11 bases unmatched. The CDR3 sequence is CASSIGLAGGSATYEQYF. CDR3 DNA: TGCGCCAGCAGCATAGGACTAGCGGGAGGATCGGCCACCTACGAGCAGTACTTC.

The genes are TRBV27 and TRBJ1-2; no clear D gene. The CDR3 runs to 13 residues. The V end was cut by 6 bases, the J end by 8 bases, with 16 bases between. Germline V CDR1 and CDR2: MNHEY, SMNVEV (reference sequence). CDR3 protein: CASSQSGREGYTF. Here the CDR3 DNA reads TGTGCCAGCAGCCAATCCGGGAGAGAAGGCTACACCTTC.

This chain joins TRBV5-4 and TRBJ1-2, with D maybe TRBD1 (6 bases). The V gene lost 9 bases and the J gene lost 2 bases, with 17 bases spanning the gap. The CDR3 loop spans 14 amino acids. Germline loops: CDR1 SGHNT, CDR2 YYREEE (reference sequence). The CDR3 sequence is CATRSYRENYGYTF. DNA for the CDR3: TGTGCCACCCGGTCATACAGGGAAAACTATGGCTACACCTTC.

The CDR3 DNA is TGTGCCAGCAGGATAACTAGCGGGGTAACAGATACGCAGTATTTT. Protein product: CASRITSGVTDTQYF. The V and J genes are TRBV4-2 and TRBJ2-3; 10 nucleotides align to TRBD2. The V gene's germline CDR1 is LGHNA and CDR2 YNFKEQ. V trimming: 6 bases; J trimming: 3 bases; junction bases outside the gene matches: 6. This CDR3 spans 15 amino acids.

The CDR3 nucleotides are TGTGCCAGTATGCCCTCTGACACCGGGGAGCTGTTTTTT. Amino acid sequence: CASMPSDTGELFF. This chain links TRBV19 with TRBJ2-2; D is undetermined. The length of the CDR3 is 13 residues. The V end was cut by 7 bases, the J end by 3 bases, with 9 bases between. The germline V gene has CDR1 LNHDA and CDR2 SQIVND (reference sequence).

This chain uses TRBV30 with TRBJ2-5; maybe TRBD2 (6 bases). Trimming left V 1 base short and J 7 bases short, with 16 bases between. CDR3 size: 14 residues. Germline CDR1 reads GTSNPN; CDR2 reads SVGIG (reference sequence). CDR3 nucleotide sequence: TGTGCCTGGAGTGCTGGGCAGGCCGGGAGGACCCAGTACTTC. This codes for CAWSAGQAGRTQYF. The full variable domain, in which reference TRBV30 and TRBJ2-5 provide the parts outside the CDR3, is SQTIHQWPATLVQPVGSPLSLECTVEGTSNPNLYWYRQAAGRGLQLLFYSVGIGQISSEVPQNLSASRPQDRQFILSSKKLLLSDSGFYLCAWSAGQAGRTQYFGPGTRLLVL.

CDR3 amino acids: CASSSTPERTPLGEQYF. The CDR3, as DNA: TGTGCCAGTAGTAGCACCCCCGAACGAACTCCTTTGGGCGAGCAGTACTTC. The genes are TRBV19 and TRBJ2-7, with D unresolved. CDR3 length: 17 residues. The ends were cut back, 4 bases at V and 6 bases at J, with 25 bases in the middle. Germline loops: CDR1 LNHDA, CDR2 SQIVND (reference sequence).

CDR3 DNA: TGTGCCAGCAGTAAGGGAGGTAGCTCCTACAATGAGCAGTTCTTC. The encoded protein is CASSKGGSSYNEQFF. V is TRBV9 and J is TRBJ2-1, with D maybe TRBD2 (6 bases). V was trimmed by 5 bases and J by 0 bases, leaving 12 bases between them. From germline, CDR1 is SGDLS and CDR2 YYNGEE. The CDR3 is made up of 15 amino acids.

The rearrangement joins TRBV19 to TRBJ2-2; 9 bases are a match to TRBD1. This CDR3 comprises 16 residues. V dropped 5 bases and J dropped 6; count of bases not matched to a gene: 10. Germline lookup yields CDR1 LNHDA and CDR2 SQIVND (reference sequence). The CDR3 sequence is CASSLHGTGTAGELFF. The CDR3 nucleotides read TGTGCCAGTAGTCTGCACGGGACAGGGACGGCCGGGGAGCTGTTTTTT.

This sequence joins TRBV7-9 and TRBJ2-3; D unclear. V was shortened by 7 bases and J by 3 bases, with 11 bases between the two germline ends. Germline CDR1 and CDR2: SEHNR and FQNEAQ (reference sequence). This CDR3 is 13 amino acids long. The CDR3 protein is CASTRSVTDTQYF. DNA for the CDR3: TGTGCCAGCACCAGGAGTGTTACAGATACGCAGTATTTT.

V and J are TRBV7-2 and TRBJ1-3; maybe TRBD1 (5 bases). The V gene lost 6 bases and the J gene lost 5 bases, with 8 bases spanning the gap. This CDR3 contains 12 residues. The germline CDR1 and CDR2 sequences are SGHTA and FQGNSA. The CDR3 DNA reads as TGTGCCAGCAGTAGGGACCGAAACACCATATATTTT. Translating it yields CASSRDRNTIYF.

This clone was detected only once. The chain couples TRBV6-4 to TRBJ2-1; D is uncertain. This CDR3 comprises 14 residues. In germline, CDR1 is MRHNA, CDR2 SNTAGT. The V gene lost 3 bases and the J gene lost 5 bases, with 11 bases spanning the gap. CDR3 sequence reads: CASSDYSDHNEQFF. In nucleotides, the CDR3 is TGTGCCAGCAGTGATTATTCTGACCACAATGAGCAGTTCTTC.

V and J are TRBV6-5 and TRBJ1-1; D might be TRBD1 (5 bases). Germline CDR1 MNHEY, CDR2 SVGAGI. The CDR3 is made up of 15 amino acids. The V end was cut by 0 bases, the J end by 6 bases, with 14 bases between. The CDR3 DNA reads TGTGCCAGCAGTTACTCGGGGACCCCCAGCGCTGAAGCTTTCTTT. Translation gives CASSYSGTPSAEAFF.

This sequence joins TRBV18 and TRBJ2-7, with D perhaps TRBD2 (5 bases). The CDR3 sequence is 15 residues long. Deletions cut 0 bases from V and 4 bases from J, with 13 bases between. Germline V gives CDR1 KGHSH, CDR2 LQKENI. CDR3 region: CASSPPSPRGYEQYF. The CDR3 bases are TGTGCCAGCTCACCACCTTCCCCCCGGGGTTACGAGCAGTACTTC.

The CDR3 DNA follows: TGTGCCAGCAGTGAAGGGGACAAGAACTATGGCTACACCTTC. Encoded protein: CASSEGDKNYGYTF. The genes are TRBV25-1 and TRBJ1-2; maybe TRBD1 (6 bases). The CDR3 has 14 amino acids. Trimming shortened V by 2 bases and J by 2 bases, and 9 bases separated the two germline ends. Germline-derived CDR1 and CDR2 are MGHDK and SYGVNS.

The gene calls are TRBV27 and TRBJ2-7; no definite D call. Looked up from germline, CDR1 is MNHEY and CDR2 is SMNVEV (reference sequence). The CDR3 is 13 amino acids. V shed 3 bases and J shed 3 bases, with 9 bases lying between them. The CDR3 protein is CASSFQAHYEQYF. CDR3 DNA: TGTGCCAGCAGTTTCCAGGCACACTACGAGCAGTACTTC.

The chain couples TRBV27 to TRBJ2-7, with D uncertain. V was shortened by 2 bases and J by 2 bases, with 13 bases between the two germline ends. This CDR3 contains 15 residues. Germline CDR1 reads MNHEY; CDR2 reads SMNVEV (reference sequence). The DNA for the CDR3 is TGTGCCAGCAGTTTAAGTGCAGGCATTACCTACGAGCAGTACTTC. Amino acid sequence: CASSLSAGITYEQYF.

This chain links TRBV7-2 with TRBJ2-3; D is uncertain. This CDR3 region has 14 residues. The germline V and J ends were trimmed by 2 bases and 7 bases, with 13 bases remaining between them. Germline CDR1 SGHTA, CDR2 FQGNSA. In DNA form, the CDR3 reads TGTGCCAGCAGCTTAAGCAACTTATTAAATACGCAGTATTTT. This gives the protein CASSLSNLLNTQYF.

This clone was seen only a few times. This chain joins TRBV29-1 and TRBJ2-5, with 7 bases matching TRBD2. Germline trimming cut 2 bases from V and 4 bases from J; bases unmatched to any gene: 16. The CDR3 is 17 amino acids. In germline, CDR1 is SQVTM, CDR2 ANQGSEA. Written as DNA, the CDR3 is TGCAGCGTTGAATTGCTAATAGGGGCGGGAGTCGCAGAGACCCAGTACTTC. Its translation is CSVELLIGAGVAETQYF.

CDR3 residues: CASSLIDWQNTGELFF. The CDR3 DNA follows: TGTGCCAGCAGCTTAATCGACTGGCAGAACACCGGGGAGCTGTTTTTT. The chain uses TRBV7-8 and TRBJ2-2; D is uncertain. The CDR3 totals 16 residues. Germline-derived CDR1 and CDR2 are SGHVS and FQNEAQ. Trimming cost V 2 bases and J 1 base, with 11 bases left between them.

V is TRBV20-1 and J is TRBJ2-5; D gene uncertain. Per the germline V gene, CDR1 is DFQATT and CDR2 is SNEGSKA (reference sequence). The CDR3 runs to 11 residues. Between the trimmed V and J ends, which lost 2 bases and 4 bases, there was a span of 5 bases. The CDR3 sequence is CSARLRETQYF. The CDR3 coding sequence is TGCAGTGCTAGACTACGAGAGACCCAGTACTTC.

V usage is TRBV4-2 and J usage is TRBJ2-1; 8 bases map to TRBD2. The CDR3 extends over 16 amino acids. With 0 bases clipped from V and 5 bases from J, the junction kept 6 bases outside the gene matches. Per germline, CDR1 LGHNA and CDR2 YNFKEQ. CDR3 bases: TGTGCCAGCAGCCAAGAGGCGGGGGGACTCAACAATGAGCAGTTCTTC. Amino acids: CASSQEAGGLNNEQFF.

V is TRBV19 and J is TRBJ1-1; 7 bases map to TRBD1. The trim removed 5 bases at V and 5 bases at J, leaving 8 bases unmatched. Germline CDR1 and CDR2: LNHDA and SQIVND (reference sequence). This CDR3 contains 14 residues. The CDR3 DNA reads as TGTGCCAGTAGTTCTGACAGGGTAAGGACTGAAGCTTTCTTT. Its protein product is CASSSDRVRTEAFF.